The T cell receptor (beta chain) under discussion was sequenced for a study of Graves' ophthalmopathy and Graves' hyperthyroidism. RNA served as the template for amplifying TCR beta CDR3 regions. Second-round multiplex PCR followed a first-round RT-PCR using HTBI primers. TCRdb re-called the multiplex PCR reads with MiXCR, one entry per CDR3 protein. The repertoire includes 900,000 to 1,200,000 distinct CDR3 sequences, less than 45% of them detected once, and approximately 12% sits in the top ten. The CDR3 consists of 13 residues. Trimming removed 2 bases from V and 8 bases from J; junction bases left unmatched: 3. CDR1 and CDR2 from the germline V gene are SSHAT and FNYEAQ (reference sequence). This clonotype has just a few counts. People with hyperthyroidism were aged 18 to 65 and newly diagnosed, under 2 months' duration. If patients had other autoimmune diseases, uncontrolled infections, pregnancy or lactation, they were excluded.

The sequence was obtained from an adult man with Graves' hyperthyroidism. Sequenced: peripheral blood or thyroid tissue (not recorded which). The chain joins TRBV7-7 to TRBJ2-1; 7 bases fit TRBD2. The CDR3 bases are TGTGCCAGCAGCTTACGGCGGGAGCATGAGCAGTTCTTC. Translated: CASSLRREHEQFF.